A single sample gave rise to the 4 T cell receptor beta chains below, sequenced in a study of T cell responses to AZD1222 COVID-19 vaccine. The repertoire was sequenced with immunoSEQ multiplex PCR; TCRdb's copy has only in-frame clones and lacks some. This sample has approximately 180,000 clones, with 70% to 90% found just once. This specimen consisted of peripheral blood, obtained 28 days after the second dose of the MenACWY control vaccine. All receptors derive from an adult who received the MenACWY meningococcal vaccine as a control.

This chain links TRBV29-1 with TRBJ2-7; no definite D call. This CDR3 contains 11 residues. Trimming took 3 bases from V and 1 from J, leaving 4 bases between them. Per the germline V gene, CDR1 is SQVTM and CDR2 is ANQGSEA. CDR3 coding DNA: TGCAGCGTTGATATGTCCTACGAGCAGTACTTC. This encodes CSVDMSYEQYF.

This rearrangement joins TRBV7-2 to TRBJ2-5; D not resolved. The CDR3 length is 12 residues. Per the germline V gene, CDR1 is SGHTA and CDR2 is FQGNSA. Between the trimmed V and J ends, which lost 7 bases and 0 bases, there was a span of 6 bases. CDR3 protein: CASTRDQETQYF. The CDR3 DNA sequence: TGTGCCAGCACCCGCGACCAAGAGACCCAGTACTTC.

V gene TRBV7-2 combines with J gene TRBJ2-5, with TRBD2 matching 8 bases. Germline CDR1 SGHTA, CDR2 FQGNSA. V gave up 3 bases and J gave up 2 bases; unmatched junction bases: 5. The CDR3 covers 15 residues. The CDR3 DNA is TGTGCCAGCAGCTTTTCTAGCGGGTGGCAAGAGACCCAGTACTTC. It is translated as CASSFSSGWQETQYF.

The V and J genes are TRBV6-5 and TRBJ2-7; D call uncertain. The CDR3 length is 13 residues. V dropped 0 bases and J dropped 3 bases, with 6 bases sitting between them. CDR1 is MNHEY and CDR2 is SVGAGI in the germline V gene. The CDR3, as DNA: TGTGCCAGCAGTTACTCTAAGCTCTACGAGCAGTACTTC. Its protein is CASSYSKLYEQYF.